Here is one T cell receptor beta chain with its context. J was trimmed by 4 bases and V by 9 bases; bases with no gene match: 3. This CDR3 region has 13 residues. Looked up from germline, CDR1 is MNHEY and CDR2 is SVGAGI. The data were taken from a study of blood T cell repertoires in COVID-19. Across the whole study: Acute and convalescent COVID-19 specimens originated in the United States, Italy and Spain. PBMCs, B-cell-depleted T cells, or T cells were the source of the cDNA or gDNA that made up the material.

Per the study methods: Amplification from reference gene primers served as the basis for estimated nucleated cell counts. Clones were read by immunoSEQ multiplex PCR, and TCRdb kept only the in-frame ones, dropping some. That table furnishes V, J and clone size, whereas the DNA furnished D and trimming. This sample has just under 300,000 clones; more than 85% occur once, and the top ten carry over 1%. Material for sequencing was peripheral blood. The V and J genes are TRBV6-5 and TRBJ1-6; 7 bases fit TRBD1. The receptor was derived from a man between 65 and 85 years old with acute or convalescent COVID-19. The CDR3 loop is CASTGQYNSPLHF. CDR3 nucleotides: TGTGCCAGTACGGGACAGTATAATTCACCCCTCCACTTT.